This entry features one T cell receptor (beta chain) sequence. Germline V gene lookup returns CDR1 LGHDT and CDR2 YNNKEL (reference sequence). The CDR3 contains 15 residues. V was clipped by 4 bases and J by 4 bases; unmatched bases: 9. A COVID-19 case was met by exposed participants within 2 weeks before study entry. Here immunoSEQ multiplex PCR was the method, and the copy in TCRdb shows in-frame clones only, minus some. The data show more than 150,000 clones, 70% to 80% seen once. These data are taken from a study of blood T cell repertoires in COVID-19. Background on the study: Sites across the United States, Italy and Spain contributed samples from acute and convalescent COVID-19.

The specimen was PBMCs or T cells enriched from blood (not recorded which). The chain recombines TRBV3-1 (or the pseudogene TRBV3-2) with TRBJ2-5; 7 nucleotides align to TRBD2. The TCR sequence derives from a man aged 60-69 years who had been exposed to COVID-19. The DNA of the CDR3 is TGTGCCAGCAGCCGGCGGGACTACCTTGGAGAGACCCAGTACTTC. Translating it yields CASSRRDYLGETQYF.